The entry below describes one T cell receptor (beta chain). As yet, its antigen is unknown. This sample is part of a study of T cell responses to AZD1222 COVID-19 vaccine. Clones were sequenced by immunoSEQ multiplex PCR, and TCRdb holds only the in-frame ones, with some missing. Among roughly 120,000 clones listed, approximately 90% were seen once. Study-wide results and limits: At 160-218 and 743-854, vaccine-associated CD4 TCRs were dominant, and they spanned spike. Breadth and depth of Spike-specific TCRs rose after two AZD1222 doses.

J lost 3 bases, V lost 2 bases, and 3 bases had no gene match. This CDR3 has 17 residues. This sample comprised peripheral blood, obtained 28 days after the second AZD1222 dose. The gene calls are TRBV23-1 and TRBJ1-6, with 11 bases that match TRBD1. TRBV23-1 is given ORF status, its function remaining uncertain. The receptor was derived from an adult who received the AZD1222 COVID-19 vaccine. CDR3: CASSQGTGGVYNSPLHF. DNA of the CDR3: TGCGCCAGCAGTCAAGGGACAGGGGGGGTCTATAATTCACCCCTCCACTTT.